This T cell receptor (beta chain) was captured by sequencing in a study of blood T cell repertoires in COVID-19. Study-wide context: Acute-phase and convalescent COVID-19 samples originated in the United States, Italy and Spain.

Profiling relied on immunoSEQ multiplex PCR, and the TCRdb table lists in-frame clones only, not all of them. The profile covers some 210,000 clones, with roughly four fifths appearing a single time and approximately 12% taken by the ten largest. Trimming cost V 0 bases and J 4 bases, with 15 bases left between them. Germline CDR1 is MNHNY and CDR2 is SVGAGI (reference sequence). The CDR3 spans 16 residues. This chain links TRBV6-6 with TRBJ2-5, with D perhaps TRBD1 (6 bases). This TCR derives from a woman in her forties with acute or convalescent COVID-19. Sequencing input: peripheral blood. CDR3 in amino acids: CASSYSAGVPAETQYF. In DNA, the CDR3 is TGTGCCAGCAGTTACTCCGCAGGGGTCCCCGCAGAGACCCAGTACTTC.